This TCR beta chain was sequenced for a study of OX40 agonist ivuxolimab in advanced cancers. On the study more broadly: Past anti-PD-1, anti-PD-L1 or anti-CTLA-4 therapy was accepted, and 30% to 50% had received some.

Study-wide points: CD4+ and CD8+ blood T cells expanded clonally by week 6 at 0.1 to 3.0 mg/kg. In the expanded peripheral T cells, antigen specificity was never determined.

Some clones are missing from TCRdb's copy, which holds only in-frame ones; the method was immunoSEQ multiplex PCR. The sample holds approximately 52,000 clones, nearly 85% seen once. On this clone: The antigen is unknown.

V shed 3 bases and J shed 8 bases, with 16 bases lying between them. This CDR3 has 14 residues. Germline V gene lookup returns CDR1 MNHNS and CDR2 SASEGT. Sequenced material: CD4+ or CD8+ T cells sorted from blood, taken in a trial of the OX40 agonist ivuxolimab. The receptor was derived from an adult with an advanced solid tumor such as melanoma, head and neck, liver or kidney cancer. The gene calls are TRBV6-1 and TRBJ1-2, with D possibly TRBD1 on 6 matching bases. The CDR3 region has the DNA TGTGCCAGCAGTGAGCATGACAGGAAAGAGGGCTACACCTTC. It yields the protein CASSEHDRKEGYTF.